The T cell receptor beta chain described here comes from a study of shared clonotypes between healthy human individuals. CD45RO-negative CD8 cells positively selected for CCR7 made up the naive population, which excluded terminally differentiated effector memory CD45RA+ cells. Germline V gives CDR1 SGHRS, CDR2 YFSETQ. The CDR3 spans 20 residues. Losses at the gene ends were 6 bases for V and 0 bases for J; bases not matched to a gene: 16. The assay was immunoSEQ multiplex PCR, and TCRdb's table has in-frame clones only and misses some. The repertoire consists of roughly 590,000 clones, with roughly 96% occurring once and the leading ten covering approximately 0.1%.

The clonotype comes from a woman in her twenties or thirties in good health. Sequencing was carried out using naive CD8+ T cells sorted from blood. The chain carries TRBV5-1 and TRBJ2-2; 11 nucleotides match TRBD2. The chain's CDR3 is CASKAAGGLAGGANTGELFF. DNA for the CDR3: TGCGCCAGCAAGGCCGCGGGTGGCCTAGCGGGAGGTGCGAACACCGGGGAGCTGTTTTTT.